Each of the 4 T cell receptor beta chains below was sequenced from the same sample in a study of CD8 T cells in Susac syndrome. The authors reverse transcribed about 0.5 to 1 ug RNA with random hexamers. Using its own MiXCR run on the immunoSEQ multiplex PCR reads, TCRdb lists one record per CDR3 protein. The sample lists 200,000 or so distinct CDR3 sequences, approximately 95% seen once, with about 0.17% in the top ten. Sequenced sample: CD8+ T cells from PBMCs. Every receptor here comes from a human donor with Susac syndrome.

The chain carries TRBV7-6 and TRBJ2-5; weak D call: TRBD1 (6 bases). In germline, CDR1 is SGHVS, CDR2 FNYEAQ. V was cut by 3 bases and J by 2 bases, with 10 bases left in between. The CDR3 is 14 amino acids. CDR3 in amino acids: CASSFGQRQETQYF. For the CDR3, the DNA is TGTGCCAGCAGCTTCGGACAGAGACAAGAGACCCAGTACTTC.

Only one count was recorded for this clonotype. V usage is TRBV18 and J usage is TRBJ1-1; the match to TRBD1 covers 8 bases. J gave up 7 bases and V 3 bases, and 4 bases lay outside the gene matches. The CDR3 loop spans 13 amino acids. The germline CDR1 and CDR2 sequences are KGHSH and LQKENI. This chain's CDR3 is CASSPGQDYEAFF. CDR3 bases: TGTGCCAGCTCACCGGGACAGGACTATGAAGCTTTCTTT.

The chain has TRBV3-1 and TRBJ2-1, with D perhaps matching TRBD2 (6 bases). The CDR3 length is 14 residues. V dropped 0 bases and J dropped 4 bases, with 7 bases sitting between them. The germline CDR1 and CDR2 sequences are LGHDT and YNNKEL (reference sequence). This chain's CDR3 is CASSQETRYNEQFF. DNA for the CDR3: TGTGCCAGCAGCCAAGAGACTAGATACAATGAGCAGTTCTTC.

CDR3 coding DNA: TGTGCCAGCAGCCCTATAGCGGGAGATTCCTACGAGCAGTACTTC. Protein product: CASSPIAGDSYEQYF. The chain joins TRBV7-8 to TRBJ2-7, with 9 bases lining up with TRBD2. V was pared by 5 bases and J by 1 base, with 6 bases of the junction left unmatched. The germline gives CDR1 SGHVS, CDR2 FQNEAQ. This CDR3 contains 15 residues.